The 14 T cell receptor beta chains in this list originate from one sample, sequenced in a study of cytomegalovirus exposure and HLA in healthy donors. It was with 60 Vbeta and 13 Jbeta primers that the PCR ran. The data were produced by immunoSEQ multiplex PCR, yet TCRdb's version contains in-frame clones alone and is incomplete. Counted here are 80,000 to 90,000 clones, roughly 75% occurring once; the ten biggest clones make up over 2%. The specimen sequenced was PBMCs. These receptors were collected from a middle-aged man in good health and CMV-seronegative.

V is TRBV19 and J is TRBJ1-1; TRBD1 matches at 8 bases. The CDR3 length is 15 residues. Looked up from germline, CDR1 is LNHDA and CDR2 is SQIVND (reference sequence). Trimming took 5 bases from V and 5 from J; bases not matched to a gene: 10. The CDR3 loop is CASSSSGTGLTEAFF. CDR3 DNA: TGTGCCAGTAGTTCCTCCGGGACAGGATTAACTGAAGCTTTCTTT.

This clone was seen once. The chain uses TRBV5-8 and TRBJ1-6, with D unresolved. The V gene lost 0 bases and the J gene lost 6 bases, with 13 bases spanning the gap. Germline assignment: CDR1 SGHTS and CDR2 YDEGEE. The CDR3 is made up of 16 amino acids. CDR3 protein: CASSLGVGGLNSPLHF. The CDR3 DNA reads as TGTGCCAGCAGCTTGGGGGTTGGCGGCCTTAATTCACCCCTCCACTTT.

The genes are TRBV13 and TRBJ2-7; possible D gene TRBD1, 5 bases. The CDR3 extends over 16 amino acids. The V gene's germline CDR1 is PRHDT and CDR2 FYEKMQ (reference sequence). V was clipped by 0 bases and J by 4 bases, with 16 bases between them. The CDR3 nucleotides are TGTGCCAGCAGCTTAGGGGCGGCCTCCCAGGGTTACGAGCAGTACTTC. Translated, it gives CASSLGAASQGYEQYF.

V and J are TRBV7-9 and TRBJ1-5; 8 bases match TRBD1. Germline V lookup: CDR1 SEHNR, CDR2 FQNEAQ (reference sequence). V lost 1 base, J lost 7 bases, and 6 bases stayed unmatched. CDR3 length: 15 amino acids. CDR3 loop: CASSLGDRGGQPQHF. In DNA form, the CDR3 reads TGTGCCAGCAGCTTAGGAGACAGGGGAGGGCAGCCCCAGCATTTT.

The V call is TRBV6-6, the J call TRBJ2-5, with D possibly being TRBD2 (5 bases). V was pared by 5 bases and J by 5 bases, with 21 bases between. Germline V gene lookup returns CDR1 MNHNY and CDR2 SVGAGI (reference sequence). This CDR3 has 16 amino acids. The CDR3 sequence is CASSPNPGFPSETQYF. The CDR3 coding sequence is TGTGCCAGCAGTCCCAATCCGGGATTCCCTAGTGAGACCCAGTACTTC.

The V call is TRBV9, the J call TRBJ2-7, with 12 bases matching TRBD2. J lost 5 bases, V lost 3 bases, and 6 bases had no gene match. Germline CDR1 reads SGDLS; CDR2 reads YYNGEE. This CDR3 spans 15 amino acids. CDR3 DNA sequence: TGTGCCAGCAGCGCCCGACTAGCGGGGGTCCACGAGCAGTACTTC. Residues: CASSARLAGVHEQYF.

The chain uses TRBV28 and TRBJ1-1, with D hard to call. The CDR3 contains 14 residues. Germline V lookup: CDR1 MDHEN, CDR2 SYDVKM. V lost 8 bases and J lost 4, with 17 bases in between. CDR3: CASGPPVLTTEAFF. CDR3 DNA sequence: TGTGCCAGCGGTCCGCCGGTTCTCACCACTGAAGCTTTCTTT.

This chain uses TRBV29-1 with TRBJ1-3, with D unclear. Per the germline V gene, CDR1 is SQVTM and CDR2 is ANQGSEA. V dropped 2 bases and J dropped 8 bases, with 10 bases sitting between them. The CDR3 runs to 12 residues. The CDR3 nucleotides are TGCAGCGTTGAACTCAACGGGGACACCATATATTTT. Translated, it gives CSVELNGDTIYF.

The CDR3 DNA reads as TGTGCCAGCAGCTTAGGGGAGGGAAACTATGGCTACACCTTC. Protein product: CASSLGEGNYGYTF. The rearrangement joins TRBV7-2 to TRBJ1-2; no clear D gene. V was cut by 1 base and J by 2 bases, with 8 bases left in between. Per the germline V gene, CDR1 is SGHTA and CDR2 is FQGNSA. CDR3 length: 14 residues. The complete variable domain, with remaining parts taken from reference TRBV7-2 and TRBJ1-2, reads GAGVSQSPSNKVTEKGKDVELRCDPISGHTALYWYRQSLGQGLEFLIYFQGNSAPDKSGLPSDRFSAERTGGSVSTLTIQRTQQEDSAVYLCASSLGEGNYGYTFGSGTRLTVV.

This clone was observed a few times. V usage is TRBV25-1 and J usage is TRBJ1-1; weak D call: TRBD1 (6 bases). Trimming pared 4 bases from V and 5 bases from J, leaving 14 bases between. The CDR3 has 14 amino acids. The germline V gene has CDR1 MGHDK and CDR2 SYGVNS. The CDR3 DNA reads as TGTGCCAGCAGTGGGGGGGGCGCAGGGACTGAAGCTTTCTTT. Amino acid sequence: CASSGGGAGTEAFF.

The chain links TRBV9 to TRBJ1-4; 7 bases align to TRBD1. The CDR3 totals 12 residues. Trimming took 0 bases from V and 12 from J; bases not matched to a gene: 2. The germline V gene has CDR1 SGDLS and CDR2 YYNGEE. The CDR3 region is CASSVVRGQLFF. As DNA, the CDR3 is TGTGCCAGCAGCGTAGTGAGGGGGCAACTGTTTTTT.

Here the CDR3 DNA reads TGTGCCAGCACCCCTGCGGGAGGAAAAGGGGAGACCCAGTACTTC. Encoded protein: CASTPAGGKGETQYF. This chain connects TRBV6-1 to TRBJ2-5; the match to TRBD2 covers 8 bases. The CDR3 loop spans 15 amino acids. Germline values: CDR1 MNHNS, CDR2 SASEGT. Trimming at V came to 7 bases and at J to 5 bases, leaving 12 bases not matched to a gene.

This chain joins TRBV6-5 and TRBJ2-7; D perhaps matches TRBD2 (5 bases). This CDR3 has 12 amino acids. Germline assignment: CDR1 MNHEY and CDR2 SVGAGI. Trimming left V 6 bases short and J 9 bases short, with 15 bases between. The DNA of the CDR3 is TGTGCCAGCAGACGGGATGTCGGAAGGCAGTACTTC. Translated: CASRRDVGRQYF.

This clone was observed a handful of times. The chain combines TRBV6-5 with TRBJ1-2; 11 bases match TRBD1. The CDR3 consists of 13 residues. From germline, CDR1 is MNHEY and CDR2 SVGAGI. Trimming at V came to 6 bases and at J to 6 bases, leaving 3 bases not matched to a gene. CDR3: CASSRTGGDGYTF. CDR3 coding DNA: TGTGCCAGCAGCCGGACAGGGGGCGATGGCTACACCTTC.